The 2 T cell receptor beta chains presented below share a single source sample, sequenced in a study of PD-1 blockade in classical Hodgkin lymphoma. Every single patient, without exception, relapsed after autologous stem cell transplantation, and brentuximab vedotin exposure varied. TCRdb keeps only in-frame clones here, not all; method: immunoSEQ multiplex PCR. This table holds 35,000 to 50,000 clones, 76% found once. The starting material was peripheral blood mononuclear cells (PBMCs), obtained at baseline. All receptors come from a human donor with classical Hodgkin lymphoma.

The chain carries TRBV11-3 and TRBJ2-3; D perhaps matches TRBD2 (5 bases). This CDR3 has 15 residues. The V gene's germline CDR1 is SGHNT and CDR2 YENEEA. With 4 bases removed from V and 7 bases from J, the gap between germline ends came to 18 bases. The CDR3 bases are TGTGCCAGCAGCTCCGTTGGGAGAGGTACGAATACGCAGTATTTT. Its protein is CASSSVGRGTNTQYF.

The chain has TRBV6-5 and TRBJ2-7; a weak D match, TRBD1 (6 bases). V was clipped by 6 bases and J by 0 bases, with 12 bases between them. This CDR3 has 14 amino acids. Germline CDR1 is MNHEY and CDR2 is SVGAGI. In DNA form, the CDR3 reads TGTGCCAGCAGCCGCACACAGGGCTCCTACGAGCAGTACTTC. It yields the protein CASSRTQGSYEQYF.